This record covers a single T cell receptor beta chain. Which antigen it targets is not known. No base quality values were provided; no much bigger clone lies one nucleotide off. The record originates from a study of blood T cell repertoires in COVID-19 (dated by TCRdb to the early 2020s). Regarding the research as a whole: Collaborator samples came from the United States, Italy and Spain and covered acute and convalescent phases of COVID-19. The material from the prospective study consisted of cDNA or gDNA derived from T cells, B-cell-depleted T cells, or PBMCs. Subjects who had been exposed to COVID-19, were actively infected with it, or had recovered from it provided the deeply sampled blood TCRbeta repertoires that made up the dataset. The repertoires were released in a freely available public database meant as a resource for research on the immune response to SARS-CoV-2. Samples came from the ongoing ImmuneRACE study (first 160 participants) plus 1,254 subjects from 6 global collaborators. Nearly every sample came with metadata listing a de-identified subject ID, COVID-19 status, age in years and sex. Where available, HLA class I and class II types were obtained from metadata supplied by the sample provider rather than from assay-based typing.

Study-wide conclusions, independent of this receptor: The amount of clinical and demographic metadata varied by source and participant and was provided uncurated.

V and J are truncated by 3 bases and 2 bases respectively, leaving an intervening sequence of 12 bases. The CDR3 covers 15 residues, taking in both the cysteine and the phenylalanine. The sequence is cut down to CDR3 DNA, 45 bases in frame from base 1. Based on the germline V gene, the CDR1 and CDR2 sequences are SGDLS and YYNGEE. The immunoSEQ Assay, a bias-controlled multiplex PCR, was used to amplify TCRbeta CDR3 regions from genomic DNA. Regarding the original processing steps: Nucleated cell counts per sample were estimated from amplification of reference gene primers within the assay. To quantify the absolute abundance of each unique TCRbeta CDR3 rearrangement, sequence reads were collapsed and filtered. For each sample, productive Simpson clonality was calculated as the square root of Simpson's diversity index across productive rearrangements. Imported from immuneACCESS, the table was reduced by TCRdb to in-frame sequences with V and J called. These copies leave out some clones; in studies compared against another copy, an unresolved V gene accounts for under half, and the cause of the remainder is not known. The V and J calls and clone size were taken over from that table, and D and trimming were inferred from the DNA. This sample is represented by around 250,000 clones; approximately 80% of them were singletons. Approximately 5% of the sample goes to the ten largest clones.

Participants in the prospective study were enrolled through a virtual design, were aged roughly 18 to 95 years, and lived in about 25 United States geographic areas. In the prospective study, participants were assigned to cohorts based on the clinical history participants reported in a screening survey and a study questionnaire. Exposed participants were defined as having been in contact with someone with a PCR-confirmed or clinician-diagnosed COVID-19 case within 2 weeks of study entry. Each participant in the prospective study had whole blood, serum and a nasopharyngeal or oropharyngeal swab collected by mobile phlebotomists. Prospective study participants could optionally give additional blood draws and questionnaires over a roughly two-month period. Before DNA extraction, prospective study blood samples were shipped either frozen or at room temperature.

The sample comprised PBMCs or T cells enriched from blood (not recorded which). In this chain, TRBV9 is recombined with TRBJ1-3; no D gene call is confident. This receptor was identified in a man aged 35-49 years who had been exposed to COVID-19. CDR3 loop: CASSAGGVTGNTIYF. The DNA sequence is as follows: TGTGCCAGCAGCGCCGGAGGTGTGACTGGAAACACCATATATTTT.